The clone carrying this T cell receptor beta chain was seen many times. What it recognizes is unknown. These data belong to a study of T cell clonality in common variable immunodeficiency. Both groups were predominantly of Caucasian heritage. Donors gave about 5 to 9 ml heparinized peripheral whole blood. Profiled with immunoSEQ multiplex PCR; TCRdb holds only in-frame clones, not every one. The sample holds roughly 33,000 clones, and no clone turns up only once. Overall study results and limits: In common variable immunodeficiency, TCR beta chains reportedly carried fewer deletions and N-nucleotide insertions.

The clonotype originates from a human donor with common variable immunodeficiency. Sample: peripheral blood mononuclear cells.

This CDR3 is CASSENTVNTEAFF. The sequenced CDR3 bases are TGTGCCAGCAGTGAGAATACGGTGAACACTGAA. The V gene is TRBV6-1, the J gene TRBJ1-1; D is undetermined. The read finishes 3 residues shy of the CDR3 end, and the germline J gene is used to complete it. The CDR3 runs to 14 residues. Trimming left V 3 bases short and J 0 bases short, with 8 bases between. Germline assignment: CDR1 MNHNS and CDR2 SASEGT.